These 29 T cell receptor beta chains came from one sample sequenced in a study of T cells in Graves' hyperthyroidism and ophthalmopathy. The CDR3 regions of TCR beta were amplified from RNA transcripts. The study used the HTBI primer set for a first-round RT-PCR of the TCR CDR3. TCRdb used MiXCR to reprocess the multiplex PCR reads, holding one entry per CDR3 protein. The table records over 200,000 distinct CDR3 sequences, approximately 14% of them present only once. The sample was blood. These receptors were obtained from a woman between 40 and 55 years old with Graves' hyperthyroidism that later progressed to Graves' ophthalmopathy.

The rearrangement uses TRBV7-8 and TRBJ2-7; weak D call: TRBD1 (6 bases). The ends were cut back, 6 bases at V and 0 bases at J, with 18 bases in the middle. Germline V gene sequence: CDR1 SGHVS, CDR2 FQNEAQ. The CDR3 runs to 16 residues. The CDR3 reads CASSLIRGGYSYEQYF. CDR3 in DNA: TGTGCCAGCAGTCTAATTAGAGGGGGATACTCCTACGAGCAGTACTTC.

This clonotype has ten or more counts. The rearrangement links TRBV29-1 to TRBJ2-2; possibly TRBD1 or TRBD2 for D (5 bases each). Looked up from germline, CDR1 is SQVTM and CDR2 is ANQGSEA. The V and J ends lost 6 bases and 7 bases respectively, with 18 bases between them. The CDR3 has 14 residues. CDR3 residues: CSVKKTRAGGELFF. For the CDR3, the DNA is TGCAGCGTAAAGAAAACCAGGGCGGGCGGGGAGCTGTTTTTT.

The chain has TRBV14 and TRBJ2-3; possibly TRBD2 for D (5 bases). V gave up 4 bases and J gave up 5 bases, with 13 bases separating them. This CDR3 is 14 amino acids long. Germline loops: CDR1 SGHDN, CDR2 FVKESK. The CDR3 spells CASSLFRGKDTQYF. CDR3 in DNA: TGTGCCAGCAGCCTTTTCCGGGGTAAAGATACGCAGTATTTT. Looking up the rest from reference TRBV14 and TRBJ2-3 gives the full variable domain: EAGVTQFPSHSVIEKGQTVTLRCDPISGHDNLYWYRRVMGKEIKFLLHFVKESKQDESGMPNNRFLAERTGGTYSTLKVQPAELEDSGVYFCASSLFRGKDTQYFGPGTRLTVL.

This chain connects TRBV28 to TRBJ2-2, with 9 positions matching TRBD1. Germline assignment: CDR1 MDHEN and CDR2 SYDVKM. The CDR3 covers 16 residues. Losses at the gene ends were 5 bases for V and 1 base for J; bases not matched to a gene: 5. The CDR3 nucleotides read TGTGCCAGCAGTCAACCGGACAGGGGGAACACCGGGGAGCTGTTTTTT. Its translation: CASSQPDRGNTGELFF.

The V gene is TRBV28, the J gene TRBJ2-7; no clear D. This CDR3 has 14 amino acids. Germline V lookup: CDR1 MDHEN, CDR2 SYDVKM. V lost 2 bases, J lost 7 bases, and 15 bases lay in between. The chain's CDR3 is CASSLAGSLVEQYF. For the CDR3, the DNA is TGTGCCAGCAGTTTAGCCGGTAGTCTGGTTGAGCAGTACTTC. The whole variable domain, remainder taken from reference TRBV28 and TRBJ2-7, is DVKVTQSSRYLVKRTGEKVFLECVQDMDHENMFWYRQDPGLGLRLIYFSYDVKMKEKGDIPEGYSVSREKKERFSLILESASTNQTSMYLCASSLAGSLVEQYFGPGTRLTVT.

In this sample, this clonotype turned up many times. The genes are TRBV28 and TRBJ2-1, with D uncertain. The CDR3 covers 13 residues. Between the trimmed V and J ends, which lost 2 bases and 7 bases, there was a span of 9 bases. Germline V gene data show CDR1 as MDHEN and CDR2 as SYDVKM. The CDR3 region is CASSLGRENEQFF. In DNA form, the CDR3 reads TGTGCCAGCAGTTTAGGAAGGGAAAATGAGCAGTTCTTC.

The CDR3 bases are TGTGCCACCAGCCCCGGGACTAGCGGTGCCACAGATACGCAGTATTTT. The encoded protein is CATSPGTSGATDTQYF. This chain joins TRBV15 and TRBJ2-3; 11 bases align to TRBD2. Looked up from germline, CDR1 is LNHNV and CDR2 is YYDKDF (reference sequence). The CDR3 consists of 16 residues. V trimming: 5 bases; J trimming: 2 bases; junction bases outside the gene matches: 6.

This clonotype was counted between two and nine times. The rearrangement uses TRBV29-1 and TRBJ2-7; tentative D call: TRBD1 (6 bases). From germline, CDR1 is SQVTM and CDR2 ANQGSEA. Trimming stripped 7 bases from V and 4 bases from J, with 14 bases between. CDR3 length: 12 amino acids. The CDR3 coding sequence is TGCAGCGCGTTGGGGACACCTTACGAGCAGTACTTC. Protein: CSALGTPYEQYF.

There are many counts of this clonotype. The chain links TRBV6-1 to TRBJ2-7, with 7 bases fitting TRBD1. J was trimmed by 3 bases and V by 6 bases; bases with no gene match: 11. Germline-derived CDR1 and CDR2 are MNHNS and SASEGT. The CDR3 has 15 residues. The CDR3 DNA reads TGTGCCAGCAGGGATGGACAGGTCGGTTTCTACGAGCAGTACTTC. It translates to CASRDGQVGFYEQYF.

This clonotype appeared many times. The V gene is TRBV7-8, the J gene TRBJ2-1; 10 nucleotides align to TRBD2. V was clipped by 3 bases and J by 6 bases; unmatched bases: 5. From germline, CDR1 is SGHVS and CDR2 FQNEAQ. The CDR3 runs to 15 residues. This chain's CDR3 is CASSFGLAEFNEQFF. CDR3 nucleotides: TGTGCCAGCAGCTTCGGACTAGCGGAATTCAATGAGCAGTTCTTC.

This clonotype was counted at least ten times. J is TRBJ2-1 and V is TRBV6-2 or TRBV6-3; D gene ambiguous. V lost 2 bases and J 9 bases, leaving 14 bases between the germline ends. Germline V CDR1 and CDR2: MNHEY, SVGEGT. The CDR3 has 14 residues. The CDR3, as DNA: TGTGCCAGCAGTTACCCAATTTTAGGTAGTGAGCAGTTCTTC. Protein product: CASSYPILGSEQFF.

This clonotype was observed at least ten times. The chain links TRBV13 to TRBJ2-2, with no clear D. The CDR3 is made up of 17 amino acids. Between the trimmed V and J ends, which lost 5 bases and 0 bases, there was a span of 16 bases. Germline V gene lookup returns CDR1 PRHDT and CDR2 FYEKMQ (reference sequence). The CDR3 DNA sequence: TGTGCCAGCAGCCGCGCTAGAGGTTCCTCGAACACCGGGGAGCTGTTTTTT. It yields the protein CASSRARGSSNTGELFF.

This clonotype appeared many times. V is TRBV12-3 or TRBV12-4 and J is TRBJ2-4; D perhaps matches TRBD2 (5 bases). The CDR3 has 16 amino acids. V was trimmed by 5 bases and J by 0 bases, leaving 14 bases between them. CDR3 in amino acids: CASSPLAGLAKNIQYF. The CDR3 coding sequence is TGTGCCAGCAGTCCTCTTGCGGGCCTAGCCAAAAACATTCAGTACTTC.

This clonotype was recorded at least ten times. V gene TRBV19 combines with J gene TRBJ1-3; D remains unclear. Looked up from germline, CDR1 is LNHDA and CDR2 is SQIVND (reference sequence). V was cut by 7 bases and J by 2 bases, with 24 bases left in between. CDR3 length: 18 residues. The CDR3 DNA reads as TGTGCCAGTAACGAATTCGCAGCGCACTCTTCCACTGGAAACACCATATATTTT. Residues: CASNEFAAHSSTGNTIYF.

The CDR3 region has the DNA TGTGCCAGTTTTTGGGTCGCGGACGTTCGCGAGCAGTACTTC. It yields the protein CASFWVADVREQYF. This rearrangement joins TRBV28 to TRBJ2-7; D uncertain. This CDR3 is built from 14 residues. Germline lookup yields CDR1 MDHEN and CDR2 SYDVKM. The ends were cut back, 9 bases at V and 6 bases at J, with 21 bases in the middle.

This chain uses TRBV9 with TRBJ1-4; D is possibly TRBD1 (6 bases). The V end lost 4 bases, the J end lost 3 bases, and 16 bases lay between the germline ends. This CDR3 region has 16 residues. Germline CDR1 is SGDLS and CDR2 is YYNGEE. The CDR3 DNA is TGTGCCAGCAGCCCAGGGAACAGGGCGCCTAATGAAAAACTGTTTTTT. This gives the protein CASSPGNRAPNEKLFF. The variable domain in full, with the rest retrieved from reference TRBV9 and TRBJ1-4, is DSGVTQTPKHLITATGQRVTLRCSPRSGDLSVYWYQQSLDQGLQFLIQYYNGEERAKGNILERFSAQQFPDLHSELNLSSLELGDSALYFCASSPGNRAPNEKLFFGSGTQLSVL.

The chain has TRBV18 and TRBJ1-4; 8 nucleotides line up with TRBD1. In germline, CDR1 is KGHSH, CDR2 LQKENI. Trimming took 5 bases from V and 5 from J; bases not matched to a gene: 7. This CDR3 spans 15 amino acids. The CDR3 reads CASSRWGQENEKLFF. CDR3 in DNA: TGTGCCAGCTCAAGATGGGGACAGGAAAATGAAAAACTGTTTTTT.

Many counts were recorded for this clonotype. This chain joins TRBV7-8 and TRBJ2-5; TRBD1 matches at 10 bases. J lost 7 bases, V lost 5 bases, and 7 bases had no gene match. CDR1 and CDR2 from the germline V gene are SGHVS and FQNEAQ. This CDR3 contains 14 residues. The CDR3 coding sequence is TGTGCCAGCAGCCCAGGGACAGGGGATGCGACCCAGTACTTC. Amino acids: CASSPGTGDATQYF. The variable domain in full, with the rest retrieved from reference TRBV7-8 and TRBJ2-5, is GAGVSQSPRYKVAKRGQDVALRCDPISGHVSLFWYQQALGQGPEFLTYFQNEAQLDKSGLPSDRFFAERPEGSVSTLKIQRTQQEDSAVYLCASSPGTGDATQYFGPGTRLLVL.

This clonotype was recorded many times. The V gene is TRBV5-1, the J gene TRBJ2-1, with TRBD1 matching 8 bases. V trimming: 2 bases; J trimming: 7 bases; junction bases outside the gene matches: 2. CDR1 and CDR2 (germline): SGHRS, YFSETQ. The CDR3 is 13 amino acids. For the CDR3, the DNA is TGCGCCAGCAGCTTCACAGGGGGTAATGAGCAGTTCTTC. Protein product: CASSFTGGNEQFF.

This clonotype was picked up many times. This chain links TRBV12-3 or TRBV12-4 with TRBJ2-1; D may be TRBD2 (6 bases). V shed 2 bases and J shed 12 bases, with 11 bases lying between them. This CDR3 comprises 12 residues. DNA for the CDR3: TGTGCCAGCAGTTTAATTGGAGGGCCGCAGTTCTTC. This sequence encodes CASSLIGGPQFF.

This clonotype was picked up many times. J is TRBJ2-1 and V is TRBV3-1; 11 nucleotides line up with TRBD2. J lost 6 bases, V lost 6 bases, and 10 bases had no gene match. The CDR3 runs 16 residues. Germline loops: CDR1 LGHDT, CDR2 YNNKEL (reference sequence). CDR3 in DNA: TGTGCCAGCAGACTATCCGGGACTAGCGGATTCAATGAGCAGTTCTTC. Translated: CASRLSGTSGFNEQFF.

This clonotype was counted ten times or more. CDR3 loop: CASPIGGVGAFF. The CDR3 coding sequence is TGTGCCAGCCCGATTGGAGGGGTTGGGGCTTTCTTT. The chain joins TRBV2 to TRBJ1-1, with D perhaps matching TRBD1 (5 bases). V dropped 8 bases and J dropped 11 bases, with 18 bases sitting between them. The V gene's germline CDR1 is SNHLY and CDR2 FYNNEI. This CDR3 spans 12 amino acids.

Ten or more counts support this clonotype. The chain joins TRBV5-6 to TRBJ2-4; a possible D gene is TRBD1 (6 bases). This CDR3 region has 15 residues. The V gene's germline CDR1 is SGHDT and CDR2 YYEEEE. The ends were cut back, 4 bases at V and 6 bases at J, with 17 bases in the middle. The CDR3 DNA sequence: TGTGCCAGCAGCGATGGAGAGGGGGTGGTAAACATTCAGTACTTC. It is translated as CASSDGEGVVNIQYF.

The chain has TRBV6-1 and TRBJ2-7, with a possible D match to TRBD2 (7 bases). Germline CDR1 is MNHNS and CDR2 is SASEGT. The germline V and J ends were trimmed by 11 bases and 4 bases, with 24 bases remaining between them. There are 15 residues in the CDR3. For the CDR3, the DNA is TGTGCCCGTTTGGGGGGGCAGGGAATTTTGTACGAGCAGTACTTC. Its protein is CARLGGQGILYEQYF.

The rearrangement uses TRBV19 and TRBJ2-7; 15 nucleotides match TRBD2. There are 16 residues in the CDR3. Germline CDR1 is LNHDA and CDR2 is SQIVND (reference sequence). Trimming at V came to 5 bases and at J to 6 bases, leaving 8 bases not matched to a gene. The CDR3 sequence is CASSLSGLAGGGEQYF. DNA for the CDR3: TGTGCCAGTAGTCTCAGCGGACTAGCGGGGGGGGGCGAGCAGTACTTC.

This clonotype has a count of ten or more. The CDR3 region is CASGRTGEGQPQHF. The CDR3 nucleotides read TGTGCCAGCGGGCGGACAGGGGAAGGTCAGCCCCAGCATTTT. The gene calls are TRBV27 and TRBJ1-5, with 9 bases matching TRBD1. Germline V gives CDR1 MNHEY, CDR2 SMNVEV (reference sequence). Germline trimming cut 8 bases from V and 6 bases from J; bases unmatched to any gene: 8. The CDR3 totals 14 residues.

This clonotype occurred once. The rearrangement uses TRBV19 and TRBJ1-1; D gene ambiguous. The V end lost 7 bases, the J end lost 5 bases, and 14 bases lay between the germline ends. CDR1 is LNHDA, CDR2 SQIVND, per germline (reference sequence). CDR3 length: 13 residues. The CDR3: CASKDYPGTEAFF. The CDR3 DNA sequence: TGTGCCAGTAAAGACTACCCTGGGACTGAAGCTTTCTTT.

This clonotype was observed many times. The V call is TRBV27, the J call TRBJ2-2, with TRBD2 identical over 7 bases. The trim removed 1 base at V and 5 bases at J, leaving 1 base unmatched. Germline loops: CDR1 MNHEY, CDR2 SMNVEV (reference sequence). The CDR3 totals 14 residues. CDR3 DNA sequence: TGTGCCAGCAGTTTATGGGGGGGGACCGGGGAGCTGTTTTTT. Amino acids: CASSLWGGTGELFF.

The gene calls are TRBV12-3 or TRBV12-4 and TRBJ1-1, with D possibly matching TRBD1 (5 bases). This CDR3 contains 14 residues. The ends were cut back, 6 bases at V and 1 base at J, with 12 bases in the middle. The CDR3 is CASRKQVENTEAFF. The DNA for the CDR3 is TGTGCCAGCAGAAAACAGGTGGAGAACACTGAAGCTTTCTTT.